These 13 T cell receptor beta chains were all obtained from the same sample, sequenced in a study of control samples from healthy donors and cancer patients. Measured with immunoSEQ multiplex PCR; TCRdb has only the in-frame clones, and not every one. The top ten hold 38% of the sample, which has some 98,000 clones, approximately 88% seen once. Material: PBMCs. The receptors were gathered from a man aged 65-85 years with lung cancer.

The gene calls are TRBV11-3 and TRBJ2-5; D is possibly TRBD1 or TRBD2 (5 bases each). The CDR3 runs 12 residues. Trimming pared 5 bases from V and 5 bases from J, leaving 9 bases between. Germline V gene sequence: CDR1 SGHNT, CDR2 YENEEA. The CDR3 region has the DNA TGTGCCAGCAGCCGGGACGAGGAGACCCAGTACTTC. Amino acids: CASSRDEETQYF.

CDR3 coding DNA: TGTGCCAGCAGTTATTATGAGGGCACTGAAGCTTTCTTT. It encodes CASSYYEGTEAFF. The chain carries TRBV6-1 and TRBJ1-1; D remains unclear. V gave up 5 bases and J gave up 4 bases, with 11 bases separating them. CDR3 length: 13 residues. Germline V gene data show CDR1 as MNHNS and CDR2 as SASEGT.

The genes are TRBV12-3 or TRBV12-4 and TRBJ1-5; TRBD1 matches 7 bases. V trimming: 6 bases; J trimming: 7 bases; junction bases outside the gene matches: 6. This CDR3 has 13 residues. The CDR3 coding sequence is TGTGCCAGCAGCTTCAGGGGGGACCAGCCCCAGCATTTT. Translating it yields CASSFRGDQPQHF.

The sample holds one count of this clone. The DNA of the CDR3 is TGTGCCAGCGCCCTAATTCCGACAGGGATTGGCAATCAGCCCCAGCATTTT. Protein sequence: CASALIPTGIGNQPQHF. V is TRBV7-8 and J is TRBJ1-5, with 7 positions matching TRBD1. CDR3 size: 17 residues. The V and J ends lost 8 bases and 2 bases, in that order; junction bases with no gene match: 15. Per germline, CDR1 SGHVS and CDR2 FQNEAQ.

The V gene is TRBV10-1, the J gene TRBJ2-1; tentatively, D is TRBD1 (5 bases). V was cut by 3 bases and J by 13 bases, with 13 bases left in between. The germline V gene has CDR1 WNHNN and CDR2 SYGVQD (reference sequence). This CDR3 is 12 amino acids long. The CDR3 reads CASSELGVRQFF. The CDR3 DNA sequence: TGCGCCAGCAGTGAATTAGGGGTGAGACAGTTCTTC.

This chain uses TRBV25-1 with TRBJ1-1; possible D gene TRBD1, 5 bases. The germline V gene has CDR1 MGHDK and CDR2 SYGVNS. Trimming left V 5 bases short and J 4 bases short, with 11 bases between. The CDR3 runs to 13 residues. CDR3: CASSPGRGTEAFF. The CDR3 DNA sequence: TGTGCCAGCAGTCCGGGGAGGGGCACTGAAGCTTTCTTT.

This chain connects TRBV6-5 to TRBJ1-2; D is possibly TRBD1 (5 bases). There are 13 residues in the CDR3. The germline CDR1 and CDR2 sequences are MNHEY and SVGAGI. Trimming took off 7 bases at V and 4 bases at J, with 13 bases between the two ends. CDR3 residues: CASTPQEGYGYTF. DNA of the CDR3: TGTGCCAGCACACCACAGGAGGGCTATGGCTACACCTTC.

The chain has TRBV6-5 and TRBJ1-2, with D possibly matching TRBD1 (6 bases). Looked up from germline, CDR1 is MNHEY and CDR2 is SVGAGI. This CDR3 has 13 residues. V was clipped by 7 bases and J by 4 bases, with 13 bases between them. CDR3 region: CASTLGHIYGYTF. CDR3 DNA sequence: TGTGCCAGCACCCTGGGACATATCTATGGCTACACCTTC.

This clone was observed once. CDR3 bases: TGTGCCAGCAGCCCGGGCCTAGCGGGGTTGTTTCGGACCGGGGAGCTGTTTTTT. This translates into CASSPGLAGLFRTGELFF. The V and J genes are TRBV7-3 and TRBJ2-2; 9 nucleotides align to TRBD2. The CDR3 sequence is 18 residues long. Germline lookup yields CDR1 SGHTA and CDR2 FQGTGA. The V and J ends lost 5 bases and 5 bases, in that order; junction bases with no gene match: 15.

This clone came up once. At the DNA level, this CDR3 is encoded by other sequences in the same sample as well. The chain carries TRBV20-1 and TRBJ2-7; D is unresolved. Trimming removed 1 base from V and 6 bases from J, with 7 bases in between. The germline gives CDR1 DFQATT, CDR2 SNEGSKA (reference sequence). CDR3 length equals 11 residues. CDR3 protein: CSARADAEQYF. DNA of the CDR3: TGCAGTGCTAGAGCCGACGCCGAGCAGTACTTC.

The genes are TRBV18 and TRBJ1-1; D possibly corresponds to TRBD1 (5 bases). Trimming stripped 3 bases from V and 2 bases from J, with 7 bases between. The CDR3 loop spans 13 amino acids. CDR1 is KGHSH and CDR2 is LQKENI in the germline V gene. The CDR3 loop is CASSPDSNTEAFF. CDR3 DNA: TGTGCCAGCTCACCCGACAGTAACACTGAAGCTTTCTTT.

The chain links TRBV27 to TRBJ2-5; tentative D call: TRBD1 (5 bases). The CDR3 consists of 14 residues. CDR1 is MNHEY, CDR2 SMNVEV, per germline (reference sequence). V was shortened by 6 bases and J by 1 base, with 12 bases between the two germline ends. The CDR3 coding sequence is TGTGCCAGCAGCACTTGGCAGGGCCAAGAGACCCAGTACTTC. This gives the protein CASSTWQGQETQYF.

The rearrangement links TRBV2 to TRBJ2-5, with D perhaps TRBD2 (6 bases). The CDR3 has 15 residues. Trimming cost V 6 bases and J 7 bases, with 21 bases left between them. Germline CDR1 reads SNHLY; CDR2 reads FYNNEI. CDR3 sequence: CASRDEAGPSWTQYF. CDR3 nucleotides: TGTGCCAGCAGAGACGAAGCGGGCCCTTCTTGGACCCAGTACTTC.